The T cell receptor (beta chain) under discussion was sequenced for a study of cytomegalovirus exposure and HLA in healthy donors. The CDR3 totals 15 residues. Germline-derived CDR1 and CDR2 are LNHNV and YYDKDF (reference sequence). The J segment lost 10 bases and the V segment lost 1 base, leaving 8 bases of the junction unmatched. It was with 60 Vbeta and 13 Jbeta primers that the PCR ran. TCRdb keeps only in-frame clones here, not all; method: immunoSEQ multiplex PCR. Across around 100,000 clones, the top ten clones capture 3.7% of the sample. Input material: PBMCs. This receptor was taken from a man aged 25 to 40 in good health and CMV-seronegative. The rearrangement links TRBV15 to TRBJ1-4, with 8 bases lining up with TRBD1. As DNA, the CDR3 is TGTGCCACCAGCAGAGTTGCAGGGGGCGCAGGAAAACTGTTTTTT. This gives the protein CATSRVAGGAGKLFF.